This T cell receptor beta chain was identified in a study of blood T cells in healthy people across ages. Looking at the study overall: The template switching approach captured approximately one barcoded beta molecule for every two T cells.

Notes on the study in general: Aged donors had fewer naive CD4+ cells and lower diversity than long-lived donors.

About this clonotype itself: Its cognate antigen is unknown.

Using a J-beta primer mix together with a sample-barcoded 5' primer, a second PCR was run for 7 to 11 cycles. Every cDNA molecule bore a tag from a template-switch adaptor containing 12 random nucleotides. From the 5' RACE reads, TCRdb called clonotypes with MiXCR, one entry per CDR3 protein. The sample lists some 880,000 distinct CDR3 sequences, about 37% occurring once. The germline V gene encodes CDR1 MGHRA and CDR2 YSYEKL. V was clipped by 6 bases and J by 1 base; unmatched bases: 6. CDR3 size: 17 residues. This chain links TRBV4-1 with TRBJ2-4; 13 bases fit TRBD2. The sequenced sample was blood. This receptor was identified in a man aged 18-30 years in good health. In DNA form, the CDR3 reads TGCGCCAGCAGTCGACTAGCGGGGGGCAATGCCAAAAACATTCAGTACTTC. Encoded protein: CASSRLAGGNAKNIQYF.